This section outlines one T cell receptor beta chain sequence together with its context. This entry is derived from a study of spatial heterogeneity in lung cancer. The time point is: sample taken at primary tumor resection. Whole RNA was taken from tumor, nontumor lung or frozen PBMC; it was then sequenced unsorted. Each CDR3 protein gets one entry after TCRdb re-called the 5' RACE reads with MiXCR. This sample has about 38,000 distinct CDR3 sequences; roughly 8% occur once, and the top ten carry 28%. The sequencing here drew on PBMCs, taken at surgery. The TCR sequence derives from a male donor with early-stage non-small cell lung cancer.

CDR3 sequence reads: CASSPSGGSQETQYF. The CDR3 DNA follows: TGTGCCAGCTCACCCTCCGGTGGGAGCCAAGAGACCCAGTACTTC. This chain links TRBV18 with TRBJ2-5; tentatively, D is TRBD2 (5 bases). CDR1 and CDR2 (germline): KGHSH, LQKENI. Trimming removed 3 bases from V and 1 base from J, with 12 bases in between. The CDR3 covers 15 residues.